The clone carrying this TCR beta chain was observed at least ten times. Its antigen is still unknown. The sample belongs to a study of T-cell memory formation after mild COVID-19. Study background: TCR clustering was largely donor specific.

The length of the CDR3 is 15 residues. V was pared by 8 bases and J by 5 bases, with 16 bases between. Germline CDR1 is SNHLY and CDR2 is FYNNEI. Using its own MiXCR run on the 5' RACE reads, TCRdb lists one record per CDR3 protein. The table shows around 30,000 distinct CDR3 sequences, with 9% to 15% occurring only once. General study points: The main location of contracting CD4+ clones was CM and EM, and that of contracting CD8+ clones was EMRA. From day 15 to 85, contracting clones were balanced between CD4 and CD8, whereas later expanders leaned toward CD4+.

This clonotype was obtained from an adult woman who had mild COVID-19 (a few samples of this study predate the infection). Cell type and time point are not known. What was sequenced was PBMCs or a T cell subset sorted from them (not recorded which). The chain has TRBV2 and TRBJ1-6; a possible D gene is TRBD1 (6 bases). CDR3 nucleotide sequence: TGTGCCAGCCGCCCCGGACAGACGAATAATTCACCCCTCCACTTT. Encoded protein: CASRPGQTNNSPLHF.